This T cell receptor (beta chain) was recovered during a study of T cell responses to AZD1222 COVID-19 vaccine. A few counts support this clone. What it binds is not known. The V gene lost 3 bases and the J gene lost 3 bases, with 9 bases spanning the gap. The CDR3 sequence is 13 residues long. Per germline, CDR1 GTSNPN and CDR2 SVGIG (reference sequence). Method: immunoSEQ multiplex PCR; TCRdb's copy keeps in-frame clones and lacks some. Of 95,000 to 150,000 clones detected, around 92% appear once; the ten largest clones hold 0.8% to 1.1%. Study observations and caveats: Samples come after the peak T cell response, not at day 14. Once two AZD1222 doses were given, Spike-specific TCR breadth and depth went up. Only five or six individuals given AZD1222 were seropositive at baseline. Nearly half of spike-specific TCRs reportedly target unmutated variant regions.

The specimen comprised peripheral blood, sampled on day 0 of AZD1222 vaccination. The chain recombines TRBV30 with TRBJ1-5; unclear D gene. The sequence was obtained from an adult in good health. CDR3: CAWSPLANQPQHF. CDR3 in DNA: TGTGCCTGGAGCCCCCTGGCCAATCAGCCCCAGCATTTT.